Included here is one TCR beta chain sequence, with context. As yet, its antigen is unknown. The CDR3 has 10 residues. Germline V CDR1 and CDR2: MDHEN, SYDVKM. V lost 5 bases and J lost 10, with 8 bases in between. The data stem from a study of cytomegalovirus exposure and HLA in healthy donors. Study results and limitations: Most TCR sequences showed up rarely, but some public TCRs showed up in many donors. Roughly uniform sequencing depth across donors was assumed, possibly incorrectly.

PCR used 60 Vbeta primers and 13 Jbeta primers. Sequencing was performed with immunoSEQ multiplex PCR; in TCRdb, only in-frame clones are kept and a portion is missing. Here the sample spans over 150,000 clones, roughly 80% being singletons. The sequenced sample was PBMCs. This TCR was recovered from a woman aged 45 to 65 in good health and CMV-seronegative. The chain links TRBV28 to TRBJ1-1; D remains unclear. The CDR3 DNA reads as TGTGCCAGCAGTGCCCTTAGAGCTTTCTTT. As protein: CASSALRAFF.